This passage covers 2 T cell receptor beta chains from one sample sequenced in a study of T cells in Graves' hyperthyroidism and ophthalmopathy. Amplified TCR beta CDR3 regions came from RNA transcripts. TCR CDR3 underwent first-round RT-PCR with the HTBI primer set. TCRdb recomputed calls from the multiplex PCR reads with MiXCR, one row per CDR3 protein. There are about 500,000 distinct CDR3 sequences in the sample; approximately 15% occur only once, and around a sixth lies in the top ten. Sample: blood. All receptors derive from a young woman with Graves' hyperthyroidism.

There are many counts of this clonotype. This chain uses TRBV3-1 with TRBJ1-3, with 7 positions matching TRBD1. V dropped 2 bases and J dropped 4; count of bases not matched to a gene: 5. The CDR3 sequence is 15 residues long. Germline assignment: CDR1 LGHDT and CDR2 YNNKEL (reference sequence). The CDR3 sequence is CASSQYRQGGNTIYF. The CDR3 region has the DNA TGTGCCAGCAGCCAATACCGACAGGGAGGAAACACCATATATTTT.

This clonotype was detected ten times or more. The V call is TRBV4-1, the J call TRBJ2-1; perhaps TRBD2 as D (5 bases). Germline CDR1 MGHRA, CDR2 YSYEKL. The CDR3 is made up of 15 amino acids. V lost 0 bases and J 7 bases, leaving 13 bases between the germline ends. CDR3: CASSQETPGGNEQFF. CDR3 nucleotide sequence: TGCGCCAGCAGCCAAGAGACCCCCGGCGGGAATGAGCAGTTCTTC.